These T cell receptor beta chains were read from a single sample in a study of OX40 agonist ivuxolimab in advanced cancers. TCRdb keeps only in-frame clones here, not all; method: immunoSEQ multiplex PCR. Among roughly 90,000 clones listed, about 90% were seen once. The sample here was CD4+ or CD8+ T cells sorted from blood, taken in a trial of the OX40 agonist ivuxolimab. The source is an adult with an advanced solid tumor such as melanoma, head and neck, liver or kidney cancer. Both conserved end residues are part of each CDR3. A D gene is named only where the DNA matches it firmly. For some rows the clone size is stated as once, few or many, or as a class when expanded; others skip it.

clone size: .; V gene: TRBV18; J gene: TRBJ2-3; D gene: .; CDR3 DNA: TGTGCCAGCTCACCTCAGATTGGCACAGATACGCAGTATTTT; CDR3 protein: CASSPQIGTDTQYF
clone size: .; V gene: TRBV4-1; J gene: TRBJ1-2; D gene: .; CDR3 DNA: TGCGCCAGCAGCCAAGAGGGGAATAACTATGGCTACACCTTC; CDR3 protein: CASSQEGNNYGYTF
clone size: .; V gene: TRBV6-5; J gene: TRBJ1-2; D gene: .; CDR3 DNA: TGTGCCAGCAGTTACTCAGGGCCTGTGGCTGGCTACACCTTC; CDR3 protein: CASSYSGPVAGYTF
clone size: .; V gene: TRBV9; J gene: TRBJ2-1; D gene: TRBD2; CDR3 DNA: TGTGCCAGCAGCGTAATAGGGACTAGCGGGAAGAGGCAAGAGCAGTTCTTC; CDR3 protein: CASSVIGTSGKRQEQFF
clone size: .; V gene: TRBV7-7; J gene: TRBJ1-1; D gene: TRBD1; CDR3 DNA: TGTGCTAGCAGCCTCAGACAGGGGGCTGAAGCTTTCTTT; CDR3 protein: CASSLRQGAEAFF
clone size: .; V gene: TRBV19; J gene: TRBJ2-7; D gene: .; CDR3 DNA: TGTGCCAGTAATAGAGGCGGAAGCTCCTACGAGCAGTACTTC; CDR3 protein: CASNRGGSSYEQYF
clone size: once; V gene: TRBV11-2; J gene: TRBJ2-3; D gene: .; CDR3 DNA: TGTGCCAGCAGCCCCGGGGCCAGCACAGATACGCAGTATTTT; CDR3 protein: CASSPGASTDTQYF
clone size: once; V gene: TRBV9; J gene: TRBJ1-1; D gene: TRBD1; CDR3 DNA: TGTGCCAGCAGCGTAGATACAGGGGGATTAGACACTGAAGCTTTCTTT; CDR3 protein: CASSVDTGGLDTEAFF
clone size: .; V gene: TRBV5-1; J gene: TRBJ1-1; D gene: .; CDR3 DNA: TGCGCCAGCAGCTTGGGACAGATGAACACTGAAGCTTTCTTT; CDR3 protein: CASSLGQMNTEAFF
clone size: once; V gene: TRBV7-9; J gene: TRBJ1-5; D gene: TRBD1; CDR3 DNA: TGTGCCAGCAGCTTAGGACAGGGTAGCAATCAGCCCCAGCATTTT; CDR3 protein: CASSLGQGSNQPQHF
clone size: once; V gene: TRBV30; J gene: TRBJ2-3; D gene: TRBD1; CDR3 DNA: TGTGCCTGGGACAGGGGGCAAAGCACAGATACGCAGTATTTT; CDR3 protein: CAWDRGQSTDTQYF
clone size: .; V gene: TRBV5-4; J gene: TRBJ2-1; D gene: .; CDR3 DNA: TGTGCCAGCACCCCGACTCCGAGCTCCTACAATGAGCAGTTCTTC; CDR3 protein: CASTPTPSSYNEQFF
clone size: .; V gene: TRBV29-1; J gene: TRBJ1-5; D gene: .; CDR3 DNA: TGCAGCGTGGCGGGAAGCAATCAGCCCCAGCATTTT; CDR3 protein: CSVAGSNQPQHF
clone size: .; V gene: TRBV5-1; J gene: TRBJ2-5; D gene: TRBD2; CDR3 DNA: TGCGCCAGCAGCTTGTACGATGGTAGCGGGAGAAAGACCCAGTACTTC; CDR3 protein: CASSLYDGSGRKTQYF
clone size: .; V gene: TRBV6-6; J gene: TRBJ2-7; D gene: .; CDR3 DNA: TGTGCCAGCAGTTACCTAGCGTCGGTTCGGTACGAGCAGTACTTC; CDR3 protein: CASSYLASVRYEQYF
clone size: .; V gene: TRBV4-2; J gene: TRBJ2-1; D gene: TRBD2; CDR3 DNA: TGTGCCAGCAGCCAGTTCGGACTAGAGGGGCTTTACAATGAGCAGTTCTTC; CDR3 protein: CASSQFGLEGLYNEQFF
clone size: .; V gene: TRBV5-4; J gene: TRBJ1-2; D gene: TRBD1; CDR3 DNA: TGTGCCAGCAGCACAAGTGACAGGGGATTTAATGGCTACACCTTC; CDR3 protein: CASSTSDRGFNGYTF
clone size: .; V gene: TRBV18; J gene: TRBJ1-3; D gene: .; CDR3 DNA: TGTGCCAGCTCACAGGGGGACGGAAACACCATATATTTT; CDR3 protein: CASSQGDGNTIYF
clone size: .; V gene: TRBV11-2; J gene: TRBJ2-5; D gene: TRBD2; CDR3 DNA: TGTGCCAGCAGCTTTCGGACTAGCGGGGGGGAAGAGACCCAGTACTTC; CDR3 protein: CASSFRTSGGEETQYF
clone size: .; V gene: TRBV5-1; J gene: TRBJ2-1; D gene: .; CDR3 DNA: TGCGCCAGCAGCTCCTCGGGACCGGAGACCAATGAGCAGTTCTTC; CDR3 protein: CASSSSGPETNEQFF
clone size: .; V gene: TRBV7-9; J gene: TRBJ2-3; D gene: TRBD2; CDR3 DNA: TGTGCCAGCAGCTTAGAGGCCCTAGCCGGGAGGGCCAAGGATACGCAGTATTTT; CDR3 protein: CASSLEALAGRAKDTQYF
clone size: .; V gene: TRBV7-8; J gene: TRBJ2-1; D gene: TRBD2; CDR3 DNA: TGTGCCAGCAGCTTATCCTGGGGGACTAGCGGCTCCTACAATGAGCAGTTCTTC; CDR3 protein: CASSLSWGTSGSYNEQFF
clone size: .; V gene: TRBV5-6; J gene: TRBJ1-1; D gene: .; CDR3 DNA: TGTGCCAGCAGCTTGCCTTATACCCTCCAAGGAGCTTTCTTT; CDR3 protein: CASSLPYTLQGAFF
clone size: .; V gene: TRBV5-4; J gene: TRBJ1-2; D gene: .; CDR3 DNA: TGTGCCAGCAGAAAGGTCTCCAACTATGGCTACACCTTC; CDR3 protein: CASRKVSNYGYTF
clone size: .; V gene: TRBV15; J gene: TRBJ2-3; D gene: .; CDR3 DNA: TGTGCCACCAGCAGTACCAGCTCGGTGGCAGATACGCAGTATTTT; CDR3 protein: CATSSTSSVADTQYF
clone size: .; V gene: TRBV11-2; J gene: TRBJ2-7; D gene: TRBD2; CDR3 DNA: TGTGCCAGCAGCCATATTAGCGGGAGTACGTACGAGCAGTACTTC; CDR3 protein: CASSHISGSTYEQYF
clone size: .; V gene: TRBV4-1; J gene: TRBJ2-5; D gene: .; CDR3 DNA: TGCGCCAGCAGACAGGGCGTCCTCCAAGAGACCCAGTACTTC; CDR3 protein: CASRQGVLQETQYF
clone size: .; V gene: TRBV20-1; J gene: TRBJ1-2; D gene: .; CDR3 DNA: TGCAGTGCTAGAGATGATTTGGGCTACACCTTC; CDR3 protein: CSARDDLGYTF
clone size: .; V gene: TRBV28; J gene: TRBJ1-5; D gene: .; CDR3 DNA: TGTGCCAGCAGTTTAATGGGCTCTCCAGGGGAGGTCGGACAGCCCCAGCATTTT; CDR3 protein: CASSLMGSPGEVGQPQHF
clone size: .; V gene: TRBV28; J gene: TRBJ2-1; D gene: TRBD2; CDR3 DNA: TGTGCCACTCTAGCGGGGACCTACAATGAGCAGTTCTTC; CDR3 protein: CATLAGTYNEQFF
clone size: .; V gene: TRBV7-2; J gene: TRBJ1-2; D gene: .; CDR3 DNA: TGTGCCAGCAGCCTGGCCGGAGGATATGGCTACACCTTC; CDR3 protein: CASSLAGGYGYTF
clone size: .; V gene: TRBV29-1; J gene: TRBJ1-2; D gene: TRBD1; CDR3 DNA: TGCAGCGTTCTTTTAGGGGGCGCAGAATATGGCTACACCTTC; CDR3 protein: CSVLLGGAEYGYTF
clone size: .; V gene: TRBV28; J gene: TRBJ2-2; D gene: .; CDR3 DNA: TGTGCCAGCATCCAGGGCCCGGGGCACGGGGAGCTGTTTTTT; CDR3 protein: CASIQGPGHGELFF
clone size: few; V gene: TRBV11-2; J gene: TRBJ1-2; D gene: .; CDR3 DNA: TGTGCCAGCAGCTTAGCAGGGAGGACGGATGGCTACACCTTC; CDR3 protein: CASSLAGRTDGYTF
clone size: .; V gene: TRBV18; J gene: TRBJ2-7; D gene: TRBD1; CDR3 DNA: TGTGCCAGCTCACCACCGGGACAGGGGGCCGGCAACGAGCAGTACTTC; CDR3 protein: CASSPPGQGAGNEQYF